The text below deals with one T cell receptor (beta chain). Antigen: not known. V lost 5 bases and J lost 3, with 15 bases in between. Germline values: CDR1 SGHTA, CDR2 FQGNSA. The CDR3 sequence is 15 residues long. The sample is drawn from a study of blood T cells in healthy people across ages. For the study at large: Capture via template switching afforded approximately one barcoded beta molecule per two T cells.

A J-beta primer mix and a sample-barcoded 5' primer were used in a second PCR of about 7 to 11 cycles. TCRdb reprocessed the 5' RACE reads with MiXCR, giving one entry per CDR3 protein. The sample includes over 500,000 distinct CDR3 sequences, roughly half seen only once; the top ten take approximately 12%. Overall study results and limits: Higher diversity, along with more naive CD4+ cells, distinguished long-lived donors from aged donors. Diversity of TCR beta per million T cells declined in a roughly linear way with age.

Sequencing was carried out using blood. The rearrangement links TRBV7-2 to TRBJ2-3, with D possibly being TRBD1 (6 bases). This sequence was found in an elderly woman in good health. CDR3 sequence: CASSKYRVRTDTQYF. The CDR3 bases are TGTGCCAGCAGCAAGTACAGGGTTAGAACAGATACGCAGTATTTT.